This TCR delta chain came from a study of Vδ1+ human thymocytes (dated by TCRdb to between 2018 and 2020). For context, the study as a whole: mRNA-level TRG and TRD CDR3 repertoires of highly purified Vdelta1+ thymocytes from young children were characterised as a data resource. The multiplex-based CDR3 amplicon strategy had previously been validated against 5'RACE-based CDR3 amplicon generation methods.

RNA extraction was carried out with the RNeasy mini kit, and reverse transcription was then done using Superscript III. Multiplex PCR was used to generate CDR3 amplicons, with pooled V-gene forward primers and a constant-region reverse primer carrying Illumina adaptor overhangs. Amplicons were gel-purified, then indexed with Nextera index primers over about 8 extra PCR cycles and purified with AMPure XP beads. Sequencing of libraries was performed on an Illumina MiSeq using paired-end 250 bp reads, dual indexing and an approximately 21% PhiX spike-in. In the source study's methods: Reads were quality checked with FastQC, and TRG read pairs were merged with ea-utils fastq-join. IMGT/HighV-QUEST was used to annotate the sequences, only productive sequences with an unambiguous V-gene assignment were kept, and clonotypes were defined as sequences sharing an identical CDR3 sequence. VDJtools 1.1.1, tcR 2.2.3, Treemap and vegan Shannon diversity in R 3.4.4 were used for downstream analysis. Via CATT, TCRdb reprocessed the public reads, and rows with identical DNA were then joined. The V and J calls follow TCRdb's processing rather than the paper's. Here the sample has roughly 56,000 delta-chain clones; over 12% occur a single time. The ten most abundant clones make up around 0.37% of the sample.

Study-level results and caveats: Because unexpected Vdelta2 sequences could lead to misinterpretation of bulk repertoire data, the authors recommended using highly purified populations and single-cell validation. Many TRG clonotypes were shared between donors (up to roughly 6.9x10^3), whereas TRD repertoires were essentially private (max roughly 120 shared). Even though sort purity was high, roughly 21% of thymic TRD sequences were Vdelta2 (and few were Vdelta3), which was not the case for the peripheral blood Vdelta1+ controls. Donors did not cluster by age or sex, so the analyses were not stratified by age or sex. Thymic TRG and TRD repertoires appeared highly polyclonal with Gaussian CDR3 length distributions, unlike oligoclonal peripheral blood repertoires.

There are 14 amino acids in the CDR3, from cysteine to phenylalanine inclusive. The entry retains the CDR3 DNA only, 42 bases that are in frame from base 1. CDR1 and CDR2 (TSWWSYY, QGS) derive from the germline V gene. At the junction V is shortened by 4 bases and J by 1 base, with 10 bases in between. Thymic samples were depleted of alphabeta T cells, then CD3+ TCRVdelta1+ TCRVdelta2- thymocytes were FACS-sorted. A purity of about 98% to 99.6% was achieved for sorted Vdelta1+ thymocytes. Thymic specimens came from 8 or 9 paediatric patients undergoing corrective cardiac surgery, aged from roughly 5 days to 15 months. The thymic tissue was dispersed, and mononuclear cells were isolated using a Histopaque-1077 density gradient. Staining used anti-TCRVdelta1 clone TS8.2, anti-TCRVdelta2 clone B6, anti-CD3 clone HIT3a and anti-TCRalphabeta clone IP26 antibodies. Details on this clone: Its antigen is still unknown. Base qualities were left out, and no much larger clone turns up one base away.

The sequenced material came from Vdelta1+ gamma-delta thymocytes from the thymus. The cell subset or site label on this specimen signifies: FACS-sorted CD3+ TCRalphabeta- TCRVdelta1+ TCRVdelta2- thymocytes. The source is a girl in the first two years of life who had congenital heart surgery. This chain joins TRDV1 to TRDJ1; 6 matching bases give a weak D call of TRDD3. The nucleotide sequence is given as TGTGCTCTTGGGGCCGAGGATACCACCGATAAACTCATCTTT. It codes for CALGAEDTTDKLIF.